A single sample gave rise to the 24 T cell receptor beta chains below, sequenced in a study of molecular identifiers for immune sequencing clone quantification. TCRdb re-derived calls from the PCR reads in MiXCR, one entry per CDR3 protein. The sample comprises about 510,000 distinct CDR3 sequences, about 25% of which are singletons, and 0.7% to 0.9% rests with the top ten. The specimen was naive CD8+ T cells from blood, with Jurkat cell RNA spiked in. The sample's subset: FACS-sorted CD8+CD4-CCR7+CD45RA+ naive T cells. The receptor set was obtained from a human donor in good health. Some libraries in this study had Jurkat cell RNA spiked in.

The CDR3: CASSEAVVTERGEKLFF. The CDR3 DNA reads TGTGCCAGCAGTGAAGCGGTTGTGACGGAGCGGGGTGAAAAACTGTTTTTT. The chain combines TRBV6-1 with TRBJ1-4; D gene unclear. This CDR3 contains 17 residues. The germline V and J ends were trimmed by 0 bases and 7 bases, with 18 bases remaining between them. In germline, CDR1 is MNHNS, CDR2 SASEGT.

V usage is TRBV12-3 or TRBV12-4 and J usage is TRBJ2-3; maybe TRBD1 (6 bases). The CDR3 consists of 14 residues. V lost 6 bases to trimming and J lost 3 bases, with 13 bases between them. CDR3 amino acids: CASSTQTGTDTQYF. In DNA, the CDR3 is TGTGCCAGCAGCACTCAGACAGGAACAGATACGCAGTATTTT.

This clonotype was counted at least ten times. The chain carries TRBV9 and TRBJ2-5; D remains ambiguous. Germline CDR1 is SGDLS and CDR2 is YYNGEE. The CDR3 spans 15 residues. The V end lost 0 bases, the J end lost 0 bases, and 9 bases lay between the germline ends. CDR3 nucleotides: TGTGCCAGCAGCGTAGCCCAGGCAAACCAAGAGACCCAGTACTTC. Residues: CASSVAQANQETQYF.

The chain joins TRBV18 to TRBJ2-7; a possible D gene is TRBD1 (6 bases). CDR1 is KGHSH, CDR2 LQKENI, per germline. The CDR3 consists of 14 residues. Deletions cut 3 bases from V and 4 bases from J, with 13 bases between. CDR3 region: CASSPGTNKYEQYF. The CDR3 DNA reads TGTGCCAGCTCACCCGGGACAAACAAATACGAGCAGTACTTC.

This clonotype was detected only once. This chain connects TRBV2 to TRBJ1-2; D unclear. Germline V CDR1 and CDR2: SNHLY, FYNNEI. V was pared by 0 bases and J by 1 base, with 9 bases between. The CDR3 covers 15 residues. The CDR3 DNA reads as TGTGCCAGCAGTGAAGCGCTGCGGGTTAACTATGGCTACACCTTC. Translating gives CASSEALRVNYGYTF.

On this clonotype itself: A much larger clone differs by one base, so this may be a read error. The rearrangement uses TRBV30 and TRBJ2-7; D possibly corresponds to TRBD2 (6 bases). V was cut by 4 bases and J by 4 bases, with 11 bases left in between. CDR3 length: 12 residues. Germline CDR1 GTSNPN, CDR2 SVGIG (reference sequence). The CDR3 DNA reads TGTGCCTGGATCCCCGCGGGATACGAGCAGTACTTC. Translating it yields CAWIPAGYEQYF.

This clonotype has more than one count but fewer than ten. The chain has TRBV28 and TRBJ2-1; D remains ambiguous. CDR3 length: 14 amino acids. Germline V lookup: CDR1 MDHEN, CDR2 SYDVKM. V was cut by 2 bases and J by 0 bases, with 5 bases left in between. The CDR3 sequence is CASSLPGSYNEQFF. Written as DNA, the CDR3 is TGTGCCAGCAGTTTACCGGGCTCCTACAATGAGCAGTTCTTC.

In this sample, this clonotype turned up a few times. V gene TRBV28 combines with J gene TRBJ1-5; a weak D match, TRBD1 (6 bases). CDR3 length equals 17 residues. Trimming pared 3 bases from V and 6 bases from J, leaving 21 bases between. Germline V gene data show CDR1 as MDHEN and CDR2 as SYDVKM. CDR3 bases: TGTGCCAGCAGTTTTGTCGTGGGGGGCAGCCGGGGTCAGCCCCAGCATTTT. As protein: CASSFVVGGSRGQPQHF. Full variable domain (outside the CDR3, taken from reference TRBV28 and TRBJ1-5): DVKVTQSSRYLVKRTGEKVFLECVQDMDHENMFWYRQDPGLGLRLIYFSYDVKMKEKGDIPEGYSVSREKKERFSLILESASTNQTSMYLCASSFVVGGSRGQPQHFGDGTRLSIL.

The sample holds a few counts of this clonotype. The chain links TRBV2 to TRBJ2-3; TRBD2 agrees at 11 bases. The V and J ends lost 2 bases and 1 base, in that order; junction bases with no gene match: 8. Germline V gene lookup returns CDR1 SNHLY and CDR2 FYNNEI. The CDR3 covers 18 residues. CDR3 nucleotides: TGTGCCAGCAGTGAAATTAGCGGGAGGGGGCTCGGCACAGATACGCAGTATTTT. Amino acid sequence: CASSEISGRGLGTDTQYF.

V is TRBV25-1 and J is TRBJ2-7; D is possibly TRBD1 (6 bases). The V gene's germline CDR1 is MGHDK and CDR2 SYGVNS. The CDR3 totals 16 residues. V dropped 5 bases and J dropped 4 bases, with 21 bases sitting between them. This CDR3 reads CASSKTGPSDLYEQYF. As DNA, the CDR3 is TGTGCCAGCAGTAAAACAGGGCCCTCCGACCTGTACGAGCAGTACTTC.

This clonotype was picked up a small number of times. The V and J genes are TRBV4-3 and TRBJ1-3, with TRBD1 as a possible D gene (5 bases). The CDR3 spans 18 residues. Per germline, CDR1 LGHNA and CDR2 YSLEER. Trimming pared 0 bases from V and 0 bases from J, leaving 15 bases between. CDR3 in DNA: TGCGCCAGCAGCCAAGAACTTGGCAGGGCTATCTCTGGAAACACCATATATTTT. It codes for CASSQELGRAISGNTIYF.

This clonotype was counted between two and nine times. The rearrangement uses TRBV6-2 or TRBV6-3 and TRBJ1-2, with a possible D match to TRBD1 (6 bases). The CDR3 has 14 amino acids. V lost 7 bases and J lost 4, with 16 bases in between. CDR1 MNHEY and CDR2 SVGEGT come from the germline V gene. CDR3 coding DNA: TGTGCCAGCACCCCCTGGGGACAATCCTATGGCTACACCTTC. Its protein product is CASTPWGQSYGYTF.

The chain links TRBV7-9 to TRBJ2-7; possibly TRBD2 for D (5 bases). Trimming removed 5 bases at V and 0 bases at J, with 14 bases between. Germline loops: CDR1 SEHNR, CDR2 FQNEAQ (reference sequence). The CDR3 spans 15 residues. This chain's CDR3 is CASSPRGLLSYEQYF. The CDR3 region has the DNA TGTGCCAGCAGCCCACGGGGTTTACTCTCCTACGAGCAGTACTTC.

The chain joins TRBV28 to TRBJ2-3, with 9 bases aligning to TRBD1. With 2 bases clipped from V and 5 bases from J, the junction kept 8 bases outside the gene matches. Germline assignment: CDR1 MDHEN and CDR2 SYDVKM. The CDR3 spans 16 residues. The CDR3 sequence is CASSLGTGMVRDTQYF. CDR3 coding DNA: TGTGCCAGCAGTTTAGGGACAGGGATGGTGAGAGATACGCAGTATTTT. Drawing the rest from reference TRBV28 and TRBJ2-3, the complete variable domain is DVKVTQSSRYLVKRTGEKVFLECVQDMDHENMFWYRQDPGLGLRLIYFSYDVKMKEKGDIPEGYSVSREKKERFSLILESASTNQTSMYLCASSLGTGMVRDTQYFGPGTRLTVL.

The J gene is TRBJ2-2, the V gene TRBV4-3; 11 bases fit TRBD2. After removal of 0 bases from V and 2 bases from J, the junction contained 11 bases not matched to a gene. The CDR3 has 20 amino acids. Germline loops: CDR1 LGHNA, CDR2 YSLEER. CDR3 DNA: TGCGCCAGCAGCCAAGACTACTCGACTAGCGGGAACCAAAACACCGGGGAGCTGTTTTTT. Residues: CASSQDYSTSGNQNTGELFF.

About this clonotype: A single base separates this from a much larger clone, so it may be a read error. The chain's CDR3 is CASSFAGDAEAFF. Here the CDR3 DNA reads TGCGCCAGCAGCTTTGCGGGGGACGCTGAAGCTTTCTTT. The rearrangement links TRBV5-1 to TRBJ1-1; possible D gene TRBD1, 5 bases. Deletions cut 2 bases from V and 6 bases from J, with 11 bases between. Germline assignment: CDR1 SGHRS and CDR2 YFSETQ. The CDR3 covers 13 residues.

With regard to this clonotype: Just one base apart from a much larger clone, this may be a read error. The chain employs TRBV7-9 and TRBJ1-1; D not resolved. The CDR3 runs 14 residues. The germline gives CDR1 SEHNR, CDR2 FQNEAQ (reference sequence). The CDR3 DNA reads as TGTGCCAGCGGCTTAGGTCGGGGAAACACTGAAGCTTTCTTT. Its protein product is CASGLGRGNTEAFF. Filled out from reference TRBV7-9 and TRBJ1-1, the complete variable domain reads DTGVSQNPRHKITKRGQNVTFRCDPISEHNRLYWYRQTLGQGPEFLTYFQNEAQLEKSRLLSDRFSAERPKGSFSTLEIQRTEQGDSAMYLCASGLGRGNTEAFFGQGTRLTVV.

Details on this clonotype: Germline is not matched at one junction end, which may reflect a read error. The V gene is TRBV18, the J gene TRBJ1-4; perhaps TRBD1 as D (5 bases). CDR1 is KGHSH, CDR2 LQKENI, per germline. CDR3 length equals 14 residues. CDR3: CASSPQGVDAKLFF. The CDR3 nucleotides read TGCGCCAGCTCACCACAAGGGGTGGACGCAAAACTGTTTTTT.

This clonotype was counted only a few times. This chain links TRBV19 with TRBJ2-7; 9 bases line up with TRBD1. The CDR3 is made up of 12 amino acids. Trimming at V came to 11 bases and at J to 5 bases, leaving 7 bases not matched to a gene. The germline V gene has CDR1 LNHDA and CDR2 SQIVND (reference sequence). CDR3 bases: TGTGCCGCGGGACAGGGATTCCACGAGCAGTACTTC. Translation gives CAAGQGFHEQYF.

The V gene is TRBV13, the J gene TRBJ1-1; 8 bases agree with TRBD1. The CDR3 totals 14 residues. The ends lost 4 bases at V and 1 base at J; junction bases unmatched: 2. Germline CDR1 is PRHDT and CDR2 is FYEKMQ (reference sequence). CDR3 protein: CASSWGQENTEAFF. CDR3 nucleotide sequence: TGTGCCAGCAGCTGGGGACAGGAGAACACTGAAGCTTTCTTT.

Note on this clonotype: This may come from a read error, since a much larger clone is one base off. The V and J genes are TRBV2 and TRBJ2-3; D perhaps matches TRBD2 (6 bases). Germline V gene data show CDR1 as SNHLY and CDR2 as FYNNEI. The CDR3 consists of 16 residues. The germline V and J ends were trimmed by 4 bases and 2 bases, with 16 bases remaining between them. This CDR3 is CASSVGRGTPTDTQYF. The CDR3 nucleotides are TGTGCCAGCAGTGTGGGGCGGGGAACGCCCACAGATACGCAGTATTTT.

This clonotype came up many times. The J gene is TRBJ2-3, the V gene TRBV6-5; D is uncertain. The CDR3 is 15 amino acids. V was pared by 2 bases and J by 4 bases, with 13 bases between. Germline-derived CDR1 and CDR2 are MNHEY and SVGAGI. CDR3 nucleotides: TGTGCCAGCAGTTACACTCTCGGGCAGCCAGATACGCAGTATTTT. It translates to CASSYTLGQPDTQYF.

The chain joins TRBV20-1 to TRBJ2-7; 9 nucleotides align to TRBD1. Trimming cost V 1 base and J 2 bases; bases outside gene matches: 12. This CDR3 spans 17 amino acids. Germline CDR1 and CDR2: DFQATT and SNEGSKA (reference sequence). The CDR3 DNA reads TGCAGTGCTAGAGGGACAGGGGAATGGACTACGCCCTACGAGCAGTACTTC. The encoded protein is CSARGTGEWTTPYEQYF.

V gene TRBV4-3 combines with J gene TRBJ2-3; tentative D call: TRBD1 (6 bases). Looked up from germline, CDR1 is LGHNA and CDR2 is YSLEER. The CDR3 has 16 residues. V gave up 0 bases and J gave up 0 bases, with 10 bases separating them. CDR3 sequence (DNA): TGCGCCAGCAGCCAAGAATCTGGGGGCAGCACAGATACGCAGTATTTT. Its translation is CASSQESGGSTDTQYF.